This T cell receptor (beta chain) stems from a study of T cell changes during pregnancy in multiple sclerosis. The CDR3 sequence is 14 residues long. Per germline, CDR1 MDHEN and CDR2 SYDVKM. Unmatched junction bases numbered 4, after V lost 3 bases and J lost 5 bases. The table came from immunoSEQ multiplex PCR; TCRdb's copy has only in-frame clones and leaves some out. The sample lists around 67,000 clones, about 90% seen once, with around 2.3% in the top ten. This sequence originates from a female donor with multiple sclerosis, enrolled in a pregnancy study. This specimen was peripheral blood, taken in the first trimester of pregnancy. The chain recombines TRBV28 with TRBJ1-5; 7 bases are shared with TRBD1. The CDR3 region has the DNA TGTGCCAGCAGTTTCGGACAGGCGTATCAGCCCCAGCATTTT. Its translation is CASSFGQAYQPQHF.